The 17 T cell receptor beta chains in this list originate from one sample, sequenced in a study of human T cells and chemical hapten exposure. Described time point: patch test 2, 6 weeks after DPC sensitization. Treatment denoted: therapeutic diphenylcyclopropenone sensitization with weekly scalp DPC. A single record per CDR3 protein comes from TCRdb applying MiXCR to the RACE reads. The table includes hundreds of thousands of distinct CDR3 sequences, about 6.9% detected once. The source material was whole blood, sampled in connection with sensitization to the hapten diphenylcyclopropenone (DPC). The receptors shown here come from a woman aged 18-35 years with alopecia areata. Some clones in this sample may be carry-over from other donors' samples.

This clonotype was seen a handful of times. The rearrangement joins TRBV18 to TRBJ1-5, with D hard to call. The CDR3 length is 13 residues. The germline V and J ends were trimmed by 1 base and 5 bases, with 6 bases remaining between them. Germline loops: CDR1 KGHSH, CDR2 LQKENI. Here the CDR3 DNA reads TGTGCCAGCTCACCACAATCTCATCAGCCCCAGCATTTT. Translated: CASSPQSHQPQHF.

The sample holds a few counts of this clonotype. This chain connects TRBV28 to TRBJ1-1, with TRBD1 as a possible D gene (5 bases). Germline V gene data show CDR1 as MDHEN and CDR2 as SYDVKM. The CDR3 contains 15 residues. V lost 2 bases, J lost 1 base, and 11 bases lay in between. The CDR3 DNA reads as TGTGCCAGCAGTTTAACGACAGTTAAGAACACTGAAGCTTTCTTT. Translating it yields CASSLTTVKNTEAFF.

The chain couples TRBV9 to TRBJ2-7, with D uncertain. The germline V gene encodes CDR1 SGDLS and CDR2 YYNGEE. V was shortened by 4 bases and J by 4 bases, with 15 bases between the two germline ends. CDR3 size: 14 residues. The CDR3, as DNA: TGTGCCAGCAGCCCCCGACCGGACCGGTACGAGCAGTACTTC. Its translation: CASSPRPDRYEQYF.

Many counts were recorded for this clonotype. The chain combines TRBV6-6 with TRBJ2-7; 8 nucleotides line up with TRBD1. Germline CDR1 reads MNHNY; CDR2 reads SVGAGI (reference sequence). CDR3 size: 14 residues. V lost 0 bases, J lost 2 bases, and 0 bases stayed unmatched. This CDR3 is CASSYSTGAYEQYF. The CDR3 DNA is TGTGCCAGCAGTTACTCGACAGGGGCCTACGAGCAGTACTTC.

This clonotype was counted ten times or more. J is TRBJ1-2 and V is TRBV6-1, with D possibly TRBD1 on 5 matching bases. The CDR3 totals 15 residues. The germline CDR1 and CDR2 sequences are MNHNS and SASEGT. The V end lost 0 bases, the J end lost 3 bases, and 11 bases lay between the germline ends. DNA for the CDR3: TGTGCCAGCAGTGAAGCCCGACCGGGGGACTATGGCTACACCTTC. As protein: CASSEARPGDYGYTF.

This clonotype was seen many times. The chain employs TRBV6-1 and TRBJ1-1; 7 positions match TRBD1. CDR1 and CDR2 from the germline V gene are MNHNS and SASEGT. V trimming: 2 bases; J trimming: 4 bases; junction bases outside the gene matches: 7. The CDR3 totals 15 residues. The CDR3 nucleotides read TGTGCCAGCAGTGAATTTTTAGGGGGCTCCACTGAAGCTTTCTTT. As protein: CASSEFLGGSTEAFF.

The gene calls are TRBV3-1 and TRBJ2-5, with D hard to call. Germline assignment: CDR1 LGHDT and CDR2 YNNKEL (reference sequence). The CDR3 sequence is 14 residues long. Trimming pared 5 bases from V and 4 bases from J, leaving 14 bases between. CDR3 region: CASSSGHSGETQYF. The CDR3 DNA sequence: TGTGCCAGCAGCTCCGGTCACTCGGGAGAGACCCAGTACTTC.

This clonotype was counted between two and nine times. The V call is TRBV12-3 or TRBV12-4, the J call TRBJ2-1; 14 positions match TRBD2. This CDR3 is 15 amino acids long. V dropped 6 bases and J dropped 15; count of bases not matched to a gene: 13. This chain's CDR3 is CASSPLSTSGGGGFF. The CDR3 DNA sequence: TGTGCCAGCAGCCCCCTGTCGACTAGCGGGGGGGGTGGGTTCTTC.

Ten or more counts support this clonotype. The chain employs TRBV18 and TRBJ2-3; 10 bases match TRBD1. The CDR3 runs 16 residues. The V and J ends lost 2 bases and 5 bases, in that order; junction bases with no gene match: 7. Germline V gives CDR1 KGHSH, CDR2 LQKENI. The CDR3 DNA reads TGTGCCAGCTCACCAAAAGGAGGACAGGGGGGAGATACGCAGTATTTT. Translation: CASSPKGGQGGDTQYF.

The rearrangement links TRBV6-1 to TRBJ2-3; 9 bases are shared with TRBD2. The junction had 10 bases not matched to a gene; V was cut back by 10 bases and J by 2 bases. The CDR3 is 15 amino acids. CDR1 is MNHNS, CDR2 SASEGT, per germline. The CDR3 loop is CATVRLADYTDTQYF. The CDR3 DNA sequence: TGTGCCACCGTTCGACTAGCGGATTACACAGATACGCAGTATTTT.

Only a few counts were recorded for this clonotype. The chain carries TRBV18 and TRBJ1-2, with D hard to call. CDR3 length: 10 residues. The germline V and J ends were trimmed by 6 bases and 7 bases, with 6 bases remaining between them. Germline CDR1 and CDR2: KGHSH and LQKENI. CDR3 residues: CASSGGGYTF. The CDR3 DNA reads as TGTGCCAGCTCGGGAGGTGGCTACACCTTC.

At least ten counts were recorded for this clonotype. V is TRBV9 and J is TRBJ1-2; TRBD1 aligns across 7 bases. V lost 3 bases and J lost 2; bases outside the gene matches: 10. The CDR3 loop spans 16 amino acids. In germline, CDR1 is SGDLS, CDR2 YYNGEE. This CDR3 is CASSAPPEGANYGYTF. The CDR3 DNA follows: TGTGCCAGCAGCGCTCCCCCGGAGGGGGCGAACTATGGCTACACCTTC.

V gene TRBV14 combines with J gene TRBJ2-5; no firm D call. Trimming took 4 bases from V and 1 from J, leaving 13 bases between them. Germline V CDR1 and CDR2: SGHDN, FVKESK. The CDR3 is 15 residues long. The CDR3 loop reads CASSPEVGFQETQYF. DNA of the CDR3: TGTGCCAGCAGCCCTGAAGTGGGGTTCCAAGAGACCCAGTACTTC.

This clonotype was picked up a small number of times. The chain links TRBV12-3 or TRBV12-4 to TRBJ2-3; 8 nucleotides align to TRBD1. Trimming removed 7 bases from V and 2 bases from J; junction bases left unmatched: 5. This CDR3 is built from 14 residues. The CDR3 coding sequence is TGTGCCAGCACTCAGGGGGCACACACAGATACGCAGTATTTT. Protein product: CASTQGAHTDTQYF.

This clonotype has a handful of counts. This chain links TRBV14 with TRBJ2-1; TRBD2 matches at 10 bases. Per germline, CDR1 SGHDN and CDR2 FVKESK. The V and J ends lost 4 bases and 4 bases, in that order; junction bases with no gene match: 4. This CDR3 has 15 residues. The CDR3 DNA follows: TGTGCCAGCAGCCCCCTGACTAGCGGGTACAATGAGCAGTTCTTC. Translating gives CASSPLTSGYNEQFF.

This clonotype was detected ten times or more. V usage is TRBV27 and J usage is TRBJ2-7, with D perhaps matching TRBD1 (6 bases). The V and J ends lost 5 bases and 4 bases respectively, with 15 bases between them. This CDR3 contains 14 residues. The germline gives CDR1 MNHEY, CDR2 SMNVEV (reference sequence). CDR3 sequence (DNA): TGTGCCAGCAGTGCCAGAGGGGGACCTTACGAGCAGTACTTC. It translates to CASSARGGPYEQYF.

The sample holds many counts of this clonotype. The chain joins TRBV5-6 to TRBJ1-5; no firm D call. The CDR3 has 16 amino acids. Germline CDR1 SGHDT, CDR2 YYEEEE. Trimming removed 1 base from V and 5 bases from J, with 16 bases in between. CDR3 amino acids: CASSLLNSGWDQPQHF. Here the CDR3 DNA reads TGTGCCAGCAGCTTGCTAAACAGCGGGTGGGATCAGCCCCAGCATTTT.